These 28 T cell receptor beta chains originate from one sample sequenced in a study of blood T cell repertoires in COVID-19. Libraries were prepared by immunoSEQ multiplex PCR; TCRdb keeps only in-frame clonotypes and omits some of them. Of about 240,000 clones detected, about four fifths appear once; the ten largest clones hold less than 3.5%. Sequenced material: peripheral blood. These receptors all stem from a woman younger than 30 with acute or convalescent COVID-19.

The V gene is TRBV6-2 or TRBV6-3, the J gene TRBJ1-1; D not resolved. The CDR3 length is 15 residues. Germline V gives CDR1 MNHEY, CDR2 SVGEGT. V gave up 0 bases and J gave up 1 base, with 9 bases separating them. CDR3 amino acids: CASSYSRHPNTEAFF. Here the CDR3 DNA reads TGTGCCAGCAGTTACTCTAGACACCCGAACACTGAAGCTTTCTTT.

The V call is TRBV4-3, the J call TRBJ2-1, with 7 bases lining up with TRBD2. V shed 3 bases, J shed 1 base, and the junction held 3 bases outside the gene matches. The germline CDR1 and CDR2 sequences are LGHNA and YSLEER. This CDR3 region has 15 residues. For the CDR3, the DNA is TGCGCCAGCAGCCACTTTAGCGGGTCCTACAATGAGCAGTTCTTC. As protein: CASSHFSGSYNEQFF.

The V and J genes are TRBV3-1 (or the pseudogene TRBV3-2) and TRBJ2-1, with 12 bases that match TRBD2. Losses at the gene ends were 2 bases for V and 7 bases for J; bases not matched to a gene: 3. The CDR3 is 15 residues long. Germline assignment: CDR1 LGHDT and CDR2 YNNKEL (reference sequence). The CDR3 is CASSQLAGGGNEQFF. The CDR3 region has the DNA TGTGCCAGCAGCCAACTAGCGGGAGGGGGGAATGAGCAGTTCTTC.

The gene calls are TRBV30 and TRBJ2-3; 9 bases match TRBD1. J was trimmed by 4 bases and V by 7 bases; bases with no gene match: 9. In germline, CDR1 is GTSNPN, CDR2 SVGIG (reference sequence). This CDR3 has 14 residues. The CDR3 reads CASATGGGPDTQYF. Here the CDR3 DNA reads TGTGCCTCGGCGACAGGGGGAGGCCCAGATACGCAGTATTTT.

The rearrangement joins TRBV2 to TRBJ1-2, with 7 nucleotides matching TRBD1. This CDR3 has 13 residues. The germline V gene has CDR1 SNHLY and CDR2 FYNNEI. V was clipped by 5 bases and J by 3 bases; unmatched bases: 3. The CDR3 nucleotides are TGTGCCAGCAGTATAGACAGGGACTATGGCTACACCTTC. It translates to CASSIDRDYGYTF. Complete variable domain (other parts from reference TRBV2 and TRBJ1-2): EPEVTQTPSHQVTQMGQEVILRCVPISNHLYFYWYRQILGQKVEFLVSFYNNEISEKSEIFDDQFSVERPDGSNFTLKIRSTKLEDSAMYFCASSIDRDYGYTFGSGTRLTVV.

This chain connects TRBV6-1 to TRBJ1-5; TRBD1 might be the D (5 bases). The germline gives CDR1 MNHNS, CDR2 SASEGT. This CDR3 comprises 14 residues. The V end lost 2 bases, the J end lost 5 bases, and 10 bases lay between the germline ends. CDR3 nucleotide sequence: TGTGCCAGCAGTGAAAGGGGTAGGGATCAGCCCCAGCATTTT. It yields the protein CASSERGRDQPQHF.

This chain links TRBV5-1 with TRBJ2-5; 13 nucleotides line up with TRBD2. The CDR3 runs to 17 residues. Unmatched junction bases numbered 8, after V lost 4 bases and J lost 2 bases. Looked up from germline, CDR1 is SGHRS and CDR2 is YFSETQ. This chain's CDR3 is CASSPGLAGERQETQYF. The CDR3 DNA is TGCGCCAGCAGCCCAGGACTAGCGGGAGAGAGGCAAGAGACCCAGTACTTC. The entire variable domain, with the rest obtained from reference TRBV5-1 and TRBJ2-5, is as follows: KAGVTQTPRYLIKTRGQQVTLSCSPISGHRSVSWYQQTPGQGLQFLFEYFSETQRNKGNFPGRFSGRQFSNSRSEMNVSTLELGDSALYLCASSPGLAGERQETQYFGPGTRLLVL.

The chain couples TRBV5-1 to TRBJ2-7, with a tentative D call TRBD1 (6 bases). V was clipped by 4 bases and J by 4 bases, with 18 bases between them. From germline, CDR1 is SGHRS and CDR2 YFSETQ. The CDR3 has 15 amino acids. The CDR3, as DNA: TGCGCCAGCAGCACAGGGCCACCTTTAGGTTACGAGCAGTACTTC. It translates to CASSTGPPLGYEQYF.

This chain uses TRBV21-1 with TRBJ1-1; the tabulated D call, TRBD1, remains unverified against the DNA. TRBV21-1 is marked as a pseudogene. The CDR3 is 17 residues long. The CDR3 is CASSKGNGNRRNTEAFF. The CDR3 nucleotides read TGTGCCAGCAGCAAAGGAAATGGAAACAGGCGAAACACTGAAGCTTTCTTT.

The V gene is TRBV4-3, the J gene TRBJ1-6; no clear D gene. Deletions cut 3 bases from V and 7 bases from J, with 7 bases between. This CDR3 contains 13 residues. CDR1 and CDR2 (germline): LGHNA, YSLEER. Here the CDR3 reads CASSQRENSPLHF. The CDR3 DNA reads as TGCGCCAGCAGCCAGCGAGAGAATTCACCCCTCCACTTT.

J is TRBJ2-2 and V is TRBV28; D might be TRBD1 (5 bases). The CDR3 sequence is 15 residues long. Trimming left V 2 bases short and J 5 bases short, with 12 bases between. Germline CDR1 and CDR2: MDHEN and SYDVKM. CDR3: CASSLGPGRTGELFF. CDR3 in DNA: TGTGCCAGCAGTTTAGGTCCAGGGCGTACCGGGGAGCTGTTTTTT.

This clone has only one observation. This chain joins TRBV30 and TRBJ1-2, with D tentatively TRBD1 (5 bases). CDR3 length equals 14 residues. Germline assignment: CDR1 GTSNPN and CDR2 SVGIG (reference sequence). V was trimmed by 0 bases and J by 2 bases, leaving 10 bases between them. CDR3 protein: CAWSVQVRNYGYTF. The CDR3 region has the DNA TGTGCCTGGAGTGTACAGGTCCGAAACTATGGCTACACCTTC.

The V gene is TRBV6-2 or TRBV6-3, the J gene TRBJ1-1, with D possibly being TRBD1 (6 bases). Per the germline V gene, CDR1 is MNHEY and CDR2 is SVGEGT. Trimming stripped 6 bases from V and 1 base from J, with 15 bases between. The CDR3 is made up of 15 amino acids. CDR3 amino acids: CASSRSPGQNTEAFF. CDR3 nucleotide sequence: TGTGCCAGCAGCCGTTCACCGGGACAGAACACTGAAGCTTTCTTT.

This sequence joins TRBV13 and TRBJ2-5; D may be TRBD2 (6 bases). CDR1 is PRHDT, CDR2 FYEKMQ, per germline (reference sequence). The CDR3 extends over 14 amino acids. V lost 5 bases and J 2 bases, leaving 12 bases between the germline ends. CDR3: CASSGGTEQETQYF. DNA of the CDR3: TGTGCCAGCAGCGGCGGGACGGAACAAGAGACCCAGTACTTC.

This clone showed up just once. The CDR3 DNA follows: TGTGCCAGCAGCAGACAGGTCAACACCGGGGAGCTGTTTTTT. It codes for CASSRQVNTGELFF. The V and J genes are TRBV2 and TRBJ2-2; the D gene is possibly TRBD1 (6 bases). The CDR3 covers 14 residues. The V gene's germline CDR1 is SNHLY and CDR2 FYNNEI. The V gene lost 6 bases and the J gene lost 2 bases, with 10 bases spanning the gap.

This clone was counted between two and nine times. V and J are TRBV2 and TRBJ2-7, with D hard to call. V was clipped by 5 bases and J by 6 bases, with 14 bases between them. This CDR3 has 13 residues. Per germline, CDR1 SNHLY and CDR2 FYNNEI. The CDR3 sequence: CASSPPPTGEQYF. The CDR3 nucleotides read TGTGCCAGCAGTCCCCCCCCTACGGGCGAGCAGTACTTC. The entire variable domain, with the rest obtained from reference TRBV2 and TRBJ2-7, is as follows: EPEVTQTPSHQVTQMGQEVILRCVPISNHLYFYWYRQILGQKVEFLVSFYNNEISEKSEIFDDQFSVERPDGSNFTLKIRSTKLEDSAMYFCASSPPPTGEQYFGPGTRLTVT.

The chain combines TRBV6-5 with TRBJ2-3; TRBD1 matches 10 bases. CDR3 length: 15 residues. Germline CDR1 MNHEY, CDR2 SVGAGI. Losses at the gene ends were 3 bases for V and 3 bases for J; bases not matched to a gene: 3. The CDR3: CASSYGDRGTDTQYF. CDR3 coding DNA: TGTGCCAGCAGTTATGGGGACAGGGGAACAGATACGCAGTATTTT.

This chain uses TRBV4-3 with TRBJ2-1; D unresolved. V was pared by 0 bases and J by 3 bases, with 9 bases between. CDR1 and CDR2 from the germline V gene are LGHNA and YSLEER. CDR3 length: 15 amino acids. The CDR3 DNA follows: TGCGCCAGCAGCCAAGATCCCCAGGACTACAATGAGCAGTTCTTC. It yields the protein CASSQDPQDYNEQFF.

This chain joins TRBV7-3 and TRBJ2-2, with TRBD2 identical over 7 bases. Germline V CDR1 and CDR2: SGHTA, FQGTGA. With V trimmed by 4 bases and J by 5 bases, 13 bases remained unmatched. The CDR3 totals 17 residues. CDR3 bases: TGTGCCAGCAGCTCCCCCACCTGGCGGGAGAGTACCGGGGAGCTGTTTTTT. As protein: CASSSPTWRESTGELFF. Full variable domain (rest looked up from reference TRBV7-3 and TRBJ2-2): GAGVSQTPSNKVTEKGKYVELRCDPISGHTALYWYRQSLGQGPEFLIYFQGTGAADDSGLPNDRFFAVRPEGSVSTLKIQRTERGDSAVYLCASSSPTWRESTGELFFGEGSRLTVL.

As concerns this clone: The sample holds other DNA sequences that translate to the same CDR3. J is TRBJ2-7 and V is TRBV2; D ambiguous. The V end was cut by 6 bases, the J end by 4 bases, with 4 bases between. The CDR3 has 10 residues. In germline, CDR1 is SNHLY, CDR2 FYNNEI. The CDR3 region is CASSLYEQYF. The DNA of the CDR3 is TGTGCCAGCAGCTTATACGAGCAGTACTTC.

The chain's CDR3 is CASSPMEGPGVSEAFF. In DNA, the CDR3 is TGTGCCAGCTCACCTATGGAGGGGCCCGGGGTTTCTGAAGCTTTCTTT. This chain joins TRBV18 and TRBJ1-1; D perhaps matches TRBD1 (5 bases). There are 16 residues in the CDR3. V lost 3 bases and J lost 6, with 20 bases in between. Germline CDR1 reads KGHSH; CDR2 reads LQKENI.

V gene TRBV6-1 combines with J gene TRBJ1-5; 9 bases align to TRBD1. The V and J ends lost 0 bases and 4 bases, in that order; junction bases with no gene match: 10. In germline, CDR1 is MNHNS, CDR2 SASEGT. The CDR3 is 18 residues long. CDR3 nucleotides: TGTGCCAGCAGTGAAGCGACGAGGGGACAGGGTAGGAATCAGCCCCAGCATTTT. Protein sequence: CASSEATRGQGRNQPQHF.

The CDR3 reads CASSLELLRGTEAFF. In nucleotides, the CDR3 is TGTGCCAGCAGCTTAGAGCTCCTCAGGGGGACTGAAGCTTTCTTT. The gene calls are TRBV7-2 and TRBJ1-1; TRBD1 agrees at 7 bases. This CDR3 contains 15 residues. V lost 1 base to trimming and J lost 5 bases; unmatched junction nucleotides: 7. Germline V gene lookup returns CDR1 SGHTA and CDR2 FQGNSA.

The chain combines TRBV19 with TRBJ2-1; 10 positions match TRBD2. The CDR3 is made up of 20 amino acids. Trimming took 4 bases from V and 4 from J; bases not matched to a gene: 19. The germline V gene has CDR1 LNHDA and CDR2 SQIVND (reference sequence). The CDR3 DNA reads TGTGCCAGTAGTACCAACAGGGGGTTTGTAGGACTAGCGGAATACAATGAGCAGTTCTTC. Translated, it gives CASSTNRGFVGLAEYNEQFF.

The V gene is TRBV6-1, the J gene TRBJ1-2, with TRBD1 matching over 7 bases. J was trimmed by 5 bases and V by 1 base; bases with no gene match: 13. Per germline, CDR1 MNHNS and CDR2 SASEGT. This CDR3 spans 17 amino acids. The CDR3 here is CASSEGTGFWQFYGYTF. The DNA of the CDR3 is TGTGCCAGCAGTGAAGGGACAGGATTTTGGCAATTTTATGGCTACACCTTC.

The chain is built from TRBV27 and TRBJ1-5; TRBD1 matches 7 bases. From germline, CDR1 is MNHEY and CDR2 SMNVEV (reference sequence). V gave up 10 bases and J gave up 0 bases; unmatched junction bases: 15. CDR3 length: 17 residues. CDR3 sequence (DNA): TGTGCCACAAGACCCTCGAGAGGGGGCTATAGCAATCAGCCCCAGCATTTT. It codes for CATRPSRGGYSNQPQHF.

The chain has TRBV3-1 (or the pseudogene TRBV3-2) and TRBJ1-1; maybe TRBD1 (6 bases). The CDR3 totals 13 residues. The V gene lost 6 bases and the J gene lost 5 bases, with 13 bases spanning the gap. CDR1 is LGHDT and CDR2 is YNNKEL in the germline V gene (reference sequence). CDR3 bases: TGTGCCAGCAGAGGGGGTGAGTGGACTGAAGCTTTCTTT. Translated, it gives CASRGGEWTEAFF.

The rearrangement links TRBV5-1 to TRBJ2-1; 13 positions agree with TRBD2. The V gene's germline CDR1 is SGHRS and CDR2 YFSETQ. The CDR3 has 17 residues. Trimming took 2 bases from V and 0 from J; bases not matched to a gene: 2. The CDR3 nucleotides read TGCGCCAGCAGCTTCGGGACTAGCGGGATCTCCTACAATGAGCAGTTCTTC. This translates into CASSFGTSGISYNEQFF.